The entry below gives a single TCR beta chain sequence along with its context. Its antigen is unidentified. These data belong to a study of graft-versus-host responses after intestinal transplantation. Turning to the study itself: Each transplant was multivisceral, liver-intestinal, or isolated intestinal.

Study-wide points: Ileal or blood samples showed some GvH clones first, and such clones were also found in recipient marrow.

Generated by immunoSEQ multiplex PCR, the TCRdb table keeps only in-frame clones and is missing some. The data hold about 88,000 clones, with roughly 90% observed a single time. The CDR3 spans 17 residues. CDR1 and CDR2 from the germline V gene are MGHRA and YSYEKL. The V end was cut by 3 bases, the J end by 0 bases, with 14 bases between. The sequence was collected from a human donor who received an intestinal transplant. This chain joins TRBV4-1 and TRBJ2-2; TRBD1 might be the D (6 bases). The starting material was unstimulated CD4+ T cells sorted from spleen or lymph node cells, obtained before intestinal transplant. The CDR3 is CASSQILTGTNTGELFF. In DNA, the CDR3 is TGCGCCAGCAGCCAGATCTTGACAGGCACGAACACCGGGGAGCTGTTTTTT.